This TCR beta chain is from a study of T cell changes during pregnancy in multiple sclerosis. Trimming left V 5 bases short and J 5 bases short, with 10 bases between. This CDR3 spans 13 amino acids. Germline loops: CDR1 SGHVS, CDR2 FQNEAQ. This table comes from immunoSEQ multiplex PCR, and its TCRdb copy is limited to in-frame clones, with some not included. Of around 50,000 clones listed, nearly 95% are singletons. The sequence derives from a female donor with multiple sclerosis, enrolled in a pregnancy study. V is TRBV7-8 and J is TRBJ1-5; no firm D call. The sample here was CD4+ T cells from peripheral blood mononuclear cells, taken in the first trimester of pregnancy. The CDR3 spells CASSTDIYQPQHF. The CDR3 DNA is TGTGCCAGCAGCACCGACATTTATCAGCCCCAGCATTTT.